The 18 T cell receptor beta chains below come from one sample, sequenced in a study of beta chain features in type 1 diabetes (dated by TCRdb to the late 2010s). To prepare the library, the immunoSEQ multiplex PCR assay was applied. The entire amount of isolated RNA was reverse transcribed using the High Capacity cDNA Reverse Transcription Kit, so the sequenced TCRB transcripts were expressed ones. Held by TCRdb, this immuneACCESS table contains in-frame sequences only and omits some clones. Under half of the omission traces to an unresolved V gene where checked; the cause of the rest is unknown. The table for this sample lists 130,000 or so clones; 9% to 9.5% of them were counted only once. The top ten clones comprise roughly 0.74% of the sample. The sequenced sample consisted of central memory CD4+ T cells from blood. The receptors were gathered from a young man in good health.

The rearrangement links TRBV5-1 to TRBJ2-2; 11 nucleotides agree with TRBD2. The ends lost 3 bases at V and 1 base at J; junction bases unmatched: 5. In germline, CDR1 is SGHRS, CDR2 YFSETQ. The CDR3 consists of 17 residues. The CDR3 sequence: CASSSTTSGGNTGELFF. In nucleotides, the CDR3 is TGCGCCAGCAGCTCCACCACTAGCGGGGGGAACACCGGGGAGCTGTTTTTT.

The V call is TRBV4-3, the J call TRBJ1-5; a weak D match, TRBD1 (6 bases). This CDR3 contains 15 residues. Germline loops: CDR1 LGHNA, CDR2 YSLEER. Trimming took off 0 bases at V and 5 bases at J, with 11 bases between the two ends. In nucleotides, the CDR3 is TGCGCCAGCAGCCAAGAGGCGACAGGATATCAGCCCCAGCATTTT. It translates to CASSQEATGYQPQHF.

This clone appeared a few times. The gene calls are TRBV19 and TRBJ2-4, with 7 bases aligning to TRBD2. This CDR3 is built from 17 residues. The germline gives CDR1 LNHDA, CDR2 SQIVND (reference sequence). The V segment lost 8 bases and the J segment 2 bases; nucleotides outside the gene matches: 15. The CDR3 loop is CASRPEGRDASKNIQYF. The CDR3 bases are TGTGCCAGTCGCCCCGAAGGGAGGGACGCTTCCAAAAACATTCAGTACTTC.

The J gene is TRBJ2-3, the V gene TRBV6-5; D possibly corresponds to TRBD1 (5 bases). Trimming stripped 7 bases from V and 4 bases from J, with 15 bases between. This CDR3 spans 14 amino acids. Germline-derived CDR1 and CDR2 are MNHEY and SVGAGI. CDR3 nucleotides: TGTGCCAGCACCGAAAAAGGGGTCCCAGATACGCAGTATTTT. It is translated as CASTEKGVPDTQYF.

This clone was seen only a few times. The J gene is TRBJ2-1, the V gene TRBV4-2; possibly TRBD1 for D (6 bases). The CDR3 extends over 16 amino acids. V was cut by 4 bases and J by 7 bases, with 20 bases left in between. The germline V gene encodes CDR1 LGHNA and CDR2 YNFKEQ. The CDR3 DNA follows: TGTGCCAGCAGCCCCTCCGGCGTTGGGACACGGAATGAGCAGTTCTTC. Residues: CASSPSGVGTRNEQFF.

This clone was detected only a few times. The V call is TRBV6-1, the J call TRBJ2-5, with TRBD1 matching 7 bases. Trimming took 5 bases from V and 2 from J; bases not matched to a gene: 5. The CDR3 length is 14 residues. CDR1 MNHNS and CDR2 SASEGT come from the germline V gene. For the CDR3, the DNA is TGTGCCAGCAGTTGGACAGGCCCACAAGAGACCCAGTACTTC. Translated: CASSWTGPQETQYF.

J is TRBJ2-3 and V is TRBV14; D not certain. The CDR3 totals 14 residues. The germline V and J ends were trimmed by 1 base and 2 bases, with 7 bases remaining between them. The germline V gene has CDR1 SGHDN and CDR2 FVKESK. This CDR3 is CASSQVAVTDTQYF. CDR3 bases: TGTGCCAGCAGCCAAGTGGCAGTCACAGATACGCAGTATTTT. Full variable domain (remainder filled in from reference TRBV14 and TRBJ2-3): EAGVTQFPSHSVIEKGQTVTLRCDPISGHDNLYWYRRVMGKEIKFLLHFVKESKQDESGMPNNRFLAERTGGTYSTLKVQPAELEDSGVYFCASSQVAVTDTQYFGPGTRLTVL.

The chain joins TRBV18 to TRBJ2-1; the D gene is possibly TRBD1 (6 bases). Trimming removed 5 bases at V and 0 bases at J, with 11 bases between. The CDR3 runs 15 residues. Germline CDR1 reads KGHSH; CDR2 reads LQKENI. CDR3 loop: CASSSDRFSYNEQFF. In DNA form, the CDR3 reads TGTGCCAGCTCATCGGACAGATTCTCCTACAATGAGCAGTTCTTC.

This clone was observed a handful of times. The chain links TRBV11-2 to TRBJ2-6; 10 positions agree with TRBD1. The V segment lost 1 base and the J segment 2 bases; nucleotides outside the gene matches: 2. From germline, CDR1 is SGHAT and CDR2 FQNNGV. The CDR3 spans 17 residues. In nucleotides, the CDR3 is TGTGCCAGCAGCTTAGGACAGGGGGCGGCTGGGGCCAACGTCCTGACTTTC. This sequence encodes CASSLGQGAAGANVLTF.

This clone was observed a few times. The V gene is TRBV20-1, the J gene TRBJ1-5; D ambiguous. The ends were cut back, 5 bases at V and 7 bases at J, with 3 bases in the middle. The CDR3 is made up of 9 amino acids. Germline V gene data show CDR1 as DFQATT and CDR2 as SNEGSKA (reference sequence). The CDR3: CSAGQPQHF. DNA for the CDR3: TGCAGTGCTGGCCAGCCCCAGCATTTT.

The chain employs TRBV7-9 and TRBJ2-3; 7 positions agree with TRBD1. The CDR3 runs 14 residues. Germline CDR1 is SEHNR and CDR2 is FQNEAQ (reference sequence). V lost 5 bases to trimming and J lost 3 bases; unmatched junction nucleotides: 5. CDR3 coding DNA: TGTGCCAGCAGCCTCGGACAGGATACAGATACGCAGTATTTT. Translating it yields CASSLGQDTDTQYF.

This chain uses TRBV28 with TRBJ1-5; 7 positions match TRBD1. The CDR3 loop spans 16 amino acids. With 2 bases clipped from V and 0 bases from J, the junction kept 4 bases outside the gene matches. Germline V gene sequence: CDR1 MDHEN, CDR2 SYDVKM. The DNA of the CDR3 is TGTGCCAGCAGTTTAGGGACAGCGGGTAGCAATCAGCCCCAGCATTTT. Translation: CASSLGTAGSNQPQHF. The complete variable domain, with remaining parts taken from reference TRBV28 and TRBJ1-5, reads DVKVTQSSRYLVKRTGEKVFLECVQDMDHENMFWYRQDPGLGLRLIYFSYDVKMKEKGDIPEGYSVSREKKERFSLILESASTNQTSMYLCASSLGTAGSNQPQHFGDGTRLSIL.

V gene TRBV28 combines with J gene TRBJ1-2, with a weak D call TRBD1 (6 bases). The length of the CDR3 is 13 residues. Germline V gene data show CDR1 as MDHEN and CDR2 as SYDVKM. The V gene lost 6 bases and the J gene lost 4 bases, with 12 bases spanning the gap. The CDR3 region is CASSRRGGYGYTF. The DNA for the CDR3 is TGTGCCAGCAGCCGCAGGGGTGGCTATGGCTACACCTTC.

The chain carries TRBV7-2 and TRBJ2-5, with 8 bases lining up with TRBD1. The CDR3 totals 17 residues. V lost 3 bases and J lost 4; bases outside the gene matches: 13. The germline V gene encodes CDR1 SGHTA and CDR2 FQGNSA. CDR3 in DNA: TGTGCCAGCAGCTTTACACACAGGGGGGACGAGGGAGAGACCCAGTACTTC. Its protein product is CASSFTHRGDEGETQYF.

This clone was observed a few times. The chain combines TRBV7-8 with TRBJ2-2; 8 bases are a match to TRBD2. Germline V gene data show CDR1 as SGHVS and CDR2 as FQNEAQ. The CDR3 totals 17 residues. Trimming removed 5 bases from V and 4 bases from J; junction bases left unmatched: 12. The CDR3 DNA follows: TGTGCCAGCAGCGGAATTAGCGGGGCGGGGGGCACCGGGGAGCTGTTTTTT. Its translation is CASSGISGAGGTGELFF.

This clone was observed a few times. The rearrangement links TRBV11-3 to TRBJ1-2; TRBD1 is a possible D gene (5 bases). The germline CDR1 and CDR2 sequences are SGHNT and YENEEA. The CDR3 consists of 12 residues. V was cut by 5 bases and J by 3 bases, with 7 bases left in between. In DNA form, the CDR3 reads TGTGCCAGCAGCCGGGGGGACTATGGCTACACCTTC. This encodes CASSRGDYGYTF.

This clone was counted only a few times. The chain uses TRBV5-1 and TRBJ2-5; 7 nucleotides line up with TRBD2. This CDR3 comprises 14 residues. In germline, CDR1 is SGHRS, CDR2 YFSETQ. V shed 4 bases, J shed 6 bases, and the junction held 9 bases outside the gene matches. The CDR3 sequence: CASSPELARKTQYF. The DNA for the CDR3 is TGCGCCAGCAGCCCAGAACTAGCGCGGAAGACCCAGTACTTC.

Ten or more counts support this clone. The chain links TRBV30 to TRBJ2-7, with TRBD1 matching 7 bases. The germline gives CDR1 GTSNPN, CDR2 SVGIG (reference sequence). The CDR3 has 12 residues. The junction had 9 bases not matched to a gene; V was cut back by 3 bases and J by 10 bases. This CDR3 reads CAWSSGQAIQYF. As DNA, the CDR3 is TGTGCCTGGAGCTCCGGACAGGCCATACAGTACTTC.